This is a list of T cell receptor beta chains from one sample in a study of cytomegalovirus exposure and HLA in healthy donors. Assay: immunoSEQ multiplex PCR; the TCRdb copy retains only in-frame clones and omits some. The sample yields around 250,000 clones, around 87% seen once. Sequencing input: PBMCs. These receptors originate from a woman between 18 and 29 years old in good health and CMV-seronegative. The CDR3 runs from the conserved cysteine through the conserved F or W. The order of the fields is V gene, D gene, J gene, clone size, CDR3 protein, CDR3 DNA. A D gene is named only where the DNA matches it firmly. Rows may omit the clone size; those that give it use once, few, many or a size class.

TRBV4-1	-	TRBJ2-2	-	CASSQDRGLGTGELFF	TGCGCCAGCAGCCAAGACCGCGGGTTAGGCACCGGGGAGCTGTTTTTT
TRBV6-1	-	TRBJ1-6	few	CASSEFGSHNSPLHF	TGTGCCAGCAGTGAATTTGGTAGTCATAATTCACCCCTCCACTTT
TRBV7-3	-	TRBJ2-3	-	CASSLIGGVTDTQYF	TGTGCCAGCAGCTTAATCGGCGGGGTAACAGATACGCAGTATTTT
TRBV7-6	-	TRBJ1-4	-	CASSFRQNEKLFF	TGTGCCAGCAGCTTCAGGCAGAATGAAAAACTGTTTTTT
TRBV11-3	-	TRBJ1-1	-	CASSSDSGVTEAFF	TGTGCCAGCAGCTCAGACAGTGGTGTCACTGAAGCTTTCTTT
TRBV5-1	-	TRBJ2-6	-	CASSLRTAGPGANVLTF	TGCGCCAGCAGCTTGAGAACCGCGGGCCCTGGGGCCAACGTCCTGACTTTC
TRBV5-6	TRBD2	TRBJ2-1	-	CASSGGGVRSYNEQFF	TGTGCCAGCAGCGGCGGGGGGGTAAGATCCTACAATGAGCAGTTCTTC
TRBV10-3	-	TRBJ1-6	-	CAISAGVSPNSPLHF	TGTGCCATCAGTGCAGGGGTAAGCCCTAATTCACCCCTCCACTTT
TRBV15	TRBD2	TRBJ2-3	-	CATRGSMRGDTDTQYF	TGTGCCACCAGGGGTTCTATGCGGGGGGACACAGATACGCAGTATTTT
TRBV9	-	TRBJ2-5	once	CASSPRGNSVETQYF	TGTGCCAGCAGCCCAAGGGGCAACTCGGTAGAGACCCAGTACTTC
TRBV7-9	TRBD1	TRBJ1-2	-	CASSPGQHNYGYTF	TGTGCCAGCAGCCCGGGACAGCATAACTATGGCTACACCTTC
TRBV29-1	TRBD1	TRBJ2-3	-	CSVERQGLGDTQYF	TGCAGCGTTGAACGACAGGGCCTAGGAGATACGCAGTATTTT
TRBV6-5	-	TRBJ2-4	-	CASSSGDPRGNIQYF	TGTGCCAGCAGCTCAGGGGACCCGAGGGGAAACATTCAGTACTTC
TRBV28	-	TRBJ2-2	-	CASSKAGDTGELFF	TGTGCCAGCAGTAAAGCAGGCGACACCGGGGAGCTGTTTTTT
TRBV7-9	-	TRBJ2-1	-	CASSRVGTLGANEQFF	TGTGCCAGCAGCAGGGTCGGTACTCTGGGGGCCAATGAGCAGTTCTTC
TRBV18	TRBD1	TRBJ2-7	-	CASSPTGTGGNEQYF	TGTGCCAGCTCACCGACCGGGACAGGGGGCAACGAGCAGTACTTC
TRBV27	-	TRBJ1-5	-	CASRYSGQVNQPQHF	TGTGCCAGCAGGTACAGTGGGCAAGTTAATCAGCCCCAGCATTTT
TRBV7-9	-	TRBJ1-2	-	CASSLGRGPYGYTF	TGTGCCAGCAGCCTAGGACGCGGCCCCTATGGCTACACCTTC
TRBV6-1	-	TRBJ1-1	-	CASHLTGPGTEAFF	TGTGCCAGTCACCTTACAGGGCCTGGGACTGAAGCTTTCTTT
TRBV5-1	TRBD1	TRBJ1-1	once	CASSLRTGGADTEAFF	TGCGCCAGCAGCTTGAGGACAGGGGGCGCAGACACTGAAGCTTTCTTT
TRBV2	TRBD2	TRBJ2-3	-	CASSDTSGGATNTDTQYF	TGTGCCAGCAGTGATACTAGCGGGGGGGCTACGAACACAGATACGCAGTATTTT
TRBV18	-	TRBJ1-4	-	CASSPPEATNEKLFF	TGTGCCAGCTCACCACCAGAGGCGACTAATGAAAAACTGTTTTTT